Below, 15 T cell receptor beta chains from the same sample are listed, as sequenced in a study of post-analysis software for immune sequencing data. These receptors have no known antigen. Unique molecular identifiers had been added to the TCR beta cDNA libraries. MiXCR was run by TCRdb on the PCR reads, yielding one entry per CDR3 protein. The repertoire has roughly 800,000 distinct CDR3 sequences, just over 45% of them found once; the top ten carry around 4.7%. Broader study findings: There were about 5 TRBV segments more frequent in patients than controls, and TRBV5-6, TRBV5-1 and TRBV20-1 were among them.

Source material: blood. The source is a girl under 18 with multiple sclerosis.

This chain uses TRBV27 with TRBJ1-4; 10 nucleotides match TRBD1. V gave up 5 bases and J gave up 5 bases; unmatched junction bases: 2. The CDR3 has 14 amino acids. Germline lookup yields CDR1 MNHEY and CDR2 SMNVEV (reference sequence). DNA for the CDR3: TGTGCCAGCAGTCCGGGACAGGGGAATGAAAAACTGTTTTTT. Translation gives CASSPGQGNEKLFF.

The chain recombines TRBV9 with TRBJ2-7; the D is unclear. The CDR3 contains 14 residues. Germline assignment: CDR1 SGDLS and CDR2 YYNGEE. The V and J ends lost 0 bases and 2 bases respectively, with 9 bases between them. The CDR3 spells CASSVGVVAYEQYF. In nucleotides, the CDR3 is TGTGCCAGCAGCGTAGGGGTCGTAGCCTACGAGCAGTACTTC.

The CDR3 bases are TGCAGCGTACGACAGGGGGCTGGCACTGAAGCTTTCTTT. Translation gives CSVRQGAGTEAFF. The J gene is TRBJ1-1, the V gene TRBV29-1, with 10 nucleotides matching TRBD1. The V gene's germline CDR1 is SQVTM and CDR2 ANQGSEA. Losses at the gene ends were 6 bases for V and 4 bases for J; bases not matched to a gene: 5. The CDR3 is made up of 13 amino acids.

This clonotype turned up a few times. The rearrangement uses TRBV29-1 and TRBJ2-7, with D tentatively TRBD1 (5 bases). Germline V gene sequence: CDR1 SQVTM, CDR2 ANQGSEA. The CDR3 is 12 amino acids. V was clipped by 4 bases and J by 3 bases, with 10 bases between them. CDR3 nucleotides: TGCAGCGTTGCAGGGCCGCTCTACGAGCAGTACTTC. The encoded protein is CSVAGPLYEQYF.

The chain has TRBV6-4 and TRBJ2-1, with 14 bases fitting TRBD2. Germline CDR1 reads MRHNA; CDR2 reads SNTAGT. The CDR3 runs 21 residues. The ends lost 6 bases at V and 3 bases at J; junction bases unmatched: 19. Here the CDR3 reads CASRVRLAGGIGLGSYNEQFF. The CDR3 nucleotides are TGTGCCAGCAGGGTCAGACTAGCGGGAGGGATAGGGCTTGGAAGCTACAATGAGCAGTTCTTC.

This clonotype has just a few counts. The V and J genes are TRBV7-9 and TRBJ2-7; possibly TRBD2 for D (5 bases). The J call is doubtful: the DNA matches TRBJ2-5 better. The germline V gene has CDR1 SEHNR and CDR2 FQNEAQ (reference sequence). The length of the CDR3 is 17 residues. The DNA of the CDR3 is TGTGCCAGCAGCTTAGATCAAGGGCTAGCCGGTCTTGGGACCCAGTACTTC. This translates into CASSLDQGLAGLGTQYF.

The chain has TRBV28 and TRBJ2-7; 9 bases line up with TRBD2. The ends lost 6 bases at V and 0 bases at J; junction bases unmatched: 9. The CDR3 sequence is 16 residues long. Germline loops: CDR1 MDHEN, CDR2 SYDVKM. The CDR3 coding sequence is TGTGCCAGCAGCTCCGCTCTAGCGGGGAGCTCCTACGAGCAGTACTTC. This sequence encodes CASSSALAGSSYEQYF.

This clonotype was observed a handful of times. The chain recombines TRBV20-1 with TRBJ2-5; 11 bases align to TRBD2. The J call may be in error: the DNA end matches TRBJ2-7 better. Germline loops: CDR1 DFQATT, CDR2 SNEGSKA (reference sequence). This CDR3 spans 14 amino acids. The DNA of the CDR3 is TGCAGTGCTAGCCCACTAGCGGGAGAATACGAGCAGTACTTC. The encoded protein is CSASPLAGEYEQYF.

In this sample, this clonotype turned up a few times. The CDR3 here is CASSLAYFGGDTQYF. The CDR3 nucleotides read TGTGCCAGCAGTTTAGCGTACTTCGGTGGAGATACGCAGTATTTT. This chain joins TRBV27 and TRBJ2-3; D not certain. The V and J ends lost 2 bases and 5 bases respectively, with 14 bases between them. Per germline, CDR1 MNHEY and CDR2 SMNVEV (reference sequence). The CDR3 runs 15 residues.

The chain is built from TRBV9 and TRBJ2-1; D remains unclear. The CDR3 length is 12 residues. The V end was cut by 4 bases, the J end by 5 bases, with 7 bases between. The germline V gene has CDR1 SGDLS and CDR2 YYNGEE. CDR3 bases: TGTGCCAGCAGCCCACCAAACAATGAGCAGTTCTTC. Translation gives CASSPPNNEQFF.

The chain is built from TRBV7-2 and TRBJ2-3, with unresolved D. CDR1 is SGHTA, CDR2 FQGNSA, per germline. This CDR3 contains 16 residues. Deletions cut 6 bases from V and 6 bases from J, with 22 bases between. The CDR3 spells CASSLLGPSYADTQYF. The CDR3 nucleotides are TGTGCCAGCAGTCTCCTAGGGCCAAGTTATGCGGATACGCAGTATTTT.

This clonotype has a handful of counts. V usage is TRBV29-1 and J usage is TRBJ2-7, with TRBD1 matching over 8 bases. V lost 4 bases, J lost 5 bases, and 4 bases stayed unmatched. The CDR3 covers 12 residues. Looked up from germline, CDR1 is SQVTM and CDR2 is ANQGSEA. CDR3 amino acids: CSVVQGVNEQYF. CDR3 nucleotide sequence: TGCAGCGTTGTACAGGGGGTAAACGAGCAGTACTTC.

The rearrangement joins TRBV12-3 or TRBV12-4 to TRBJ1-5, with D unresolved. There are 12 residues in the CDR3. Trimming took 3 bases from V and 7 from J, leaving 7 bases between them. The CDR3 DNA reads TGTGCCAGCAGTTTGATGGACCAGCCCCAGCATTTT. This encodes CASSLMDQPQHF.

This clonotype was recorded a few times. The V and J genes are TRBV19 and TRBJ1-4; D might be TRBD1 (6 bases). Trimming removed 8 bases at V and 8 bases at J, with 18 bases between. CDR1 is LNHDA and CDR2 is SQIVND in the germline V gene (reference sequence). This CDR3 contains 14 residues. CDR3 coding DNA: TGTGCCAGTCGATCAGGGGAGAGGAGCGAAAAACTGTTTTTT. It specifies CASRSGERSEKLFF.

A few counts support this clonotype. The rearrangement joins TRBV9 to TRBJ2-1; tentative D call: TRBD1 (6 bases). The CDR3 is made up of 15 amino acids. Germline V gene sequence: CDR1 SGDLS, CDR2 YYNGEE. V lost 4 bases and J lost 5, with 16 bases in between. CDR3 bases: TGTGCCAGCAGCCCCCCTCCGGGGACACACAATGAGCAGTTCTTC. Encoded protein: CASSPPPGTHNEQFF. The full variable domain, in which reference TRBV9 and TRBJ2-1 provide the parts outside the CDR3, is DSGVTQTPKHLITATGQRVTLRCSPRSGDLSVYWYQQSLDQGLQFLIQYYNGEERAKGNILERFSAQQFPDLHSELNLSSLELGDSALYFCASSPPPGTHNEQFFGPGTRLTVL.